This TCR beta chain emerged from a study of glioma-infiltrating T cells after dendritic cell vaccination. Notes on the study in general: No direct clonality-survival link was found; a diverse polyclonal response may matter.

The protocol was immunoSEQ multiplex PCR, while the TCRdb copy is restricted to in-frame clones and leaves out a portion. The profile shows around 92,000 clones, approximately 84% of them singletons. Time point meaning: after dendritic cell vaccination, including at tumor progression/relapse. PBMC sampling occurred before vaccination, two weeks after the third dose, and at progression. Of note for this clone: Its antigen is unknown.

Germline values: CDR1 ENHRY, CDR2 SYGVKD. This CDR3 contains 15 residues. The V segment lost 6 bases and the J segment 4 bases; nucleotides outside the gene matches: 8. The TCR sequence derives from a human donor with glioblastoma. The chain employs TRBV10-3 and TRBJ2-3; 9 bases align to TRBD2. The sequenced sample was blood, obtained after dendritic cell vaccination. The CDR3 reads CAIRGWTSEPDTQYF. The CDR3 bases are TGTGCCATCAGGGGCTGGACTAGCGAACCAGATACGCAGTATTTT.